The clone carrying this TCR beta chain has only one observation. Germline V lookup: CDR1 MDHEN, CDR2 SYDVKM. The CDR3 contains 16 residues. Trimming took 5 bases from V and 5 from J; bases not matched to a gene: 8. This specimen belongs to a study of blood T cell repertoires in COVID-19. Study-level background: Acute and convalescent COVID-19 samples came from the United States, Italy and Spain. Sources were T cells, B-cell-depleted T cells, or PBMCs; the material itself was cDNA or gDNA.

Under the authors' procedure: Counts of nucleated cells, estimated from reference gene primer amplification, were obtained. The protocol was immunoSEQ multiplex PCR, while the TCRdb copy is restricted to in-frame clones and leaves out a portion. V and J calls and clone size are copied from that table; D and trimming were computed from the DNA. Of about 220,000 clones in the sample, more than 75% were seen once. The sequenced material came from peripheral blood. This TCR derives from a man aged 35 to 55 with active or convalescent COVID-19. The chain combines TRBV28 with TRBJ2-1, with TRBD2 matching over 11 bases. This CDR3 reads CASSPIAGGPDNEQFF. The CDR3, as DNA: TGTGCCAGCAGTCCCATAGCGGGAGGGCCCGACAATGAGCAGTTCTTC.